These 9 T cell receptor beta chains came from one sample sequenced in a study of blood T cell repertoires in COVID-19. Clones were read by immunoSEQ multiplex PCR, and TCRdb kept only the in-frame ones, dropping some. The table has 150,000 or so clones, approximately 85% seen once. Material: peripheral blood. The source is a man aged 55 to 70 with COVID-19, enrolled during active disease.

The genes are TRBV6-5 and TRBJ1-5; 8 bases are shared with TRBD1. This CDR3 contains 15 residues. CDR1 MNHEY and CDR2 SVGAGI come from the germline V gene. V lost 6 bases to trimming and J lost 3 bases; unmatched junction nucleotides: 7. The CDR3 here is CASRMTGVNNQPQHF. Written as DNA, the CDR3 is TGTGCCAGCAGAATGACAGGGGTGAACAATCAGCCCCAGCATTTT.

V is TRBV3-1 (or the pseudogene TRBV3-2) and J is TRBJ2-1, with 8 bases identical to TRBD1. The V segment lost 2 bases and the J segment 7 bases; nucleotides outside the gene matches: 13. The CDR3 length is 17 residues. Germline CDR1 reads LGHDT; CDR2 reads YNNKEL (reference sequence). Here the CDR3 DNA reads TGTGCCAGCAGCCAATTACGACAGGGGAGTCTAGTGAATGAGCAGTTCTTC. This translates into CASSQLRQGSLVNEQFF.

The CDR3 DNA sequence: TGTGCCAGCAGCCCAGCATCCTGGGGAGATGGTGAAGCTTTCTTT. The encoded protein is CASSPASWGDGEAFF. J is TRBJ1-1 and V is TRBV9; D ambiguous. The V end was cut by 4 bases, the J end by 7 bases, with 20 bases between. Germline values: CDR1 SGDLS, CDR2 YYNGEE. This CDR3 is built from 15 residues.

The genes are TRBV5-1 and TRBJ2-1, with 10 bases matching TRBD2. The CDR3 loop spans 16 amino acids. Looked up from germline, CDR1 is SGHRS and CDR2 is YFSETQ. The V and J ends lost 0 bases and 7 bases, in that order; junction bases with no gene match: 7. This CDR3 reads CASSLVSGGYRNEQFF. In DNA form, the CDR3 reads TGCGCCAGCAGCTTGGTTAGCGGGGGGTACAGGAATGAGCAGTTCTTC.

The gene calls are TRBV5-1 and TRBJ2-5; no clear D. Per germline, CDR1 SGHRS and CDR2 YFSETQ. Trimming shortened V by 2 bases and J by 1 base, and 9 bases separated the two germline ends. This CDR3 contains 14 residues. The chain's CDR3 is CASSFPAGQETQYF. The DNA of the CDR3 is TGCGCCAGCAGCTTTCCCGCCGGCCAAGAGACCCAGTACTTC.

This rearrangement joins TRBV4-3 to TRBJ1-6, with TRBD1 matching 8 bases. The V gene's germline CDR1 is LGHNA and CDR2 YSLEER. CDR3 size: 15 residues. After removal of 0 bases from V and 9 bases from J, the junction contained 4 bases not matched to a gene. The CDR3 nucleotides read TGCGCCAGCAGCCAAGAGACAGGGGAGTCTTCACCCCTCCACTTT. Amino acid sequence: CASSQETGESSPLHF.

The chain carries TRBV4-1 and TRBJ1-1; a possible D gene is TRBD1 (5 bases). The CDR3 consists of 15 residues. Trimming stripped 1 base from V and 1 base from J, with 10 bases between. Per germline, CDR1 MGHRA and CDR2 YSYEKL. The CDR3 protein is CASSQGDYPNTEAFF. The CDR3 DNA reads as TGCGCCAGCAGCCAAGGGGACTATCCGAACACTGAAGCTTTCTTT.

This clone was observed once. Written as DNA, the CDR3 is TGTGCCACCAGCCCCGAAGCGGGGACCTTTAATTCACCCCTCCACTTT. This codes for CATSPEAGTFNSPLHF. This chain connects TRBV15 to TRBJ1-6; D might be TRBD1 (5 bases). The CDR3 runs 16 residues. Germline V CDR1 and CDR2: LNHNV, YYDKDF (reference sequence). V dropped 5 bases and J dropped 6 bases, with 17 bases sitting between them.

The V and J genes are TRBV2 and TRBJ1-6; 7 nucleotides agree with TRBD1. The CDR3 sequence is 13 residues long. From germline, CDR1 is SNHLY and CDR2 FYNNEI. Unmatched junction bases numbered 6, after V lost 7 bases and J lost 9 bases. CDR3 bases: TGTGCCAGCAATCTACAGGGGACTTCACCCCTCCACTTT. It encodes CASNLQGTSPLHF.